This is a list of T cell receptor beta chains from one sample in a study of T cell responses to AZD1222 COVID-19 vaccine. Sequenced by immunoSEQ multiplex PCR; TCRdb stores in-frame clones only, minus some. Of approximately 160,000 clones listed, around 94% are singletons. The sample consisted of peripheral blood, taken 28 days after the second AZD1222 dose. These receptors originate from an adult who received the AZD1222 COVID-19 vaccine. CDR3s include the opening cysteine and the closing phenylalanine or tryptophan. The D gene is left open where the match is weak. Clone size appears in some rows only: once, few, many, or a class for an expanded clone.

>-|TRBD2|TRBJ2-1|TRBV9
TGTGCCAGCAGCGTAGTGGGACTAGCGGGAGGTGGTGAGCAGTTCTTC
CASSVVGLAGGGEQFF
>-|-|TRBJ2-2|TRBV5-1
TGCGCCAGCAGCGACCCACCCGGGGAGCTGTTTTTT
CASSDPPGELFF
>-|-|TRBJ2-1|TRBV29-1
TGCAGCGTGGGAAAAGTGGGAGTAATCAATGAGCAGTTCTTC
CSVGKVGVINEQFF
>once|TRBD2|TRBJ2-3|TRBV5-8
TGTGCCAGCAGCTGGGGACTAGGTAGCACAGATACGCAGTATTTT
CASSWGLGSTDTQYF
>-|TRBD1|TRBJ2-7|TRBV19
TGTGCCAGTAGTGTGGCAGGGGGATCCTACGAGCAGTACTTC
CASSVAGGSYEQYF
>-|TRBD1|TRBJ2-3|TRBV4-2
TGTGCCAGCAGCCAAGATTCTCAGGGGGCTAGCACAGATACGCAGTATTTT
CASSQDSQGASTDTQYF
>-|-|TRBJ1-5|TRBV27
TGTGCCAGCCGTGAAGGGAATCAGCCCCAGCATTTT
CASREGNQPQHF
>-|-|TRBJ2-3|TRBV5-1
TGCGCCAGCAGCTTTAGCACAGATACGCAGTATTTT
CASSFSTDTQYF
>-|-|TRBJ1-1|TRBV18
TGTGCCAGCTCGCCTTTTTTGCCCCTTGAGGGCTGGAACACTGAAGCTTTCTTT
CASSPFLPLEGWNTEAFF
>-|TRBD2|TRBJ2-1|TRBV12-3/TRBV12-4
TGTGCCAGCAGTTGGACTAGCGAGAATGAGCAGTTCTTC
CASSWTSENEQFF
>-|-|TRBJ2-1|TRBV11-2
TGTGCCAGCAGCTTAGTCCAGGGCTATGAGCAGTTCTTC
CASSLVQGYEQFF
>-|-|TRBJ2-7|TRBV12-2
TGTGCAAGTCGTCCGAGACTAGCGGGAGGCTACGAGCAGTACTTC
CASRPRLAGGYEQYF
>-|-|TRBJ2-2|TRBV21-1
TGTGCCAGCAGCAGAGCCGGGACTCTAATATCAATCGTCAACACCGGGGAGCTGTTTTTT
CASSRAGTLISIVNTGELFF
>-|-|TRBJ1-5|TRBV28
TGTGCCAGCAGTTTATTGTTCCGGGTCAATCAGCCCCAGCATTTT
CASSLLFRVNQPQHF
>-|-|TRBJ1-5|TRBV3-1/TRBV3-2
TGTGCCAGCAGCCAGTCTCTCCTTACTAATCAGCCCCAGCATTTT
CASSQSLLTNQPQHF
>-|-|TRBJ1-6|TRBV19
TGTGCCACTTCGCCCCAGGGGCGCGGGTCACCCCTCCACTTT
CATSPQGRGSPLHF
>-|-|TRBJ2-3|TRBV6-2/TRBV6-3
TGTGCCAGCAGTTCGGAACGCGGCACAGATACGCAGTATTTT
CASSSERGTDTQYF
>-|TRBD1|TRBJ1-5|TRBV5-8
TGTGCCAGCAGCCCTGGAAGGGGGCCAAGTAATCAGCCCCAGCATTTT
CASSPGRGPSNQPQHF
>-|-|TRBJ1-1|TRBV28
TGTGCCAGCACCCGGGCCTCTGAAGCTTTCTTT
CASTRASEAFF
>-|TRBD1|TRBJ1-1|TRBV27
TGTGCCAGCAGCCACAGGGGGGAGACTGAAGCTTTCTTT
CASSHRGETEAFF
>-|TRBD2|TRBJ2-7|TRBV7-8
TGTGCCAGCAGCCTACTCTCCGGACTAGTGGGCTCCTACGAGCAGTACTTC
CASSLLSGLVGSYEQYF
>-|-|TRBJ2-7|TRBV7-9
TGTGCCAGCAGCCCAGGCGGGACCTTACAGCCGGGGGAGCAGTACTTC
CASSPGGTLQPGEQYF
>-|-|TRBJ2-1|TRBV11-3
TGTGCCAGCAGCGACGACGGGATATCCTACAATGAGCAGTTCTTC
CASSDDGISYNEQFF
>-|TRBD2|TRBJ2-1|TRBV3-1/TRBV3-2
TGTGCCAGCAGCCACGGACTAGCGGGAAATGAGCAGTTCTTC
CASSHGLAGNEQFF
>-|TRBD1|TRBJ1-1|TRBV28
TGTGCCAGCAGTTCCAGGGGGGGGGCGACTGAAGCTTTCTTT
CASSSRGGATEAFF
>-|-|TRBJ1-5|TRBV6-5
TGTGCCAGCAGAGCAAGGGAAAATCAGCCCCAGCATTTT
CASRARENQPQHF
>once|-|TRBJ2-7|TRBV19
TGTGCCAGTAGTGCGGGGTTGGGCTACGAGCAGTACTTC
CASSAGLGYEQYF
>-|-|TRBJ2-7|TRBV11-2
TGTGCCAGCAGCTTAGATAGTGGGTTGGGGAGTAAAAACGAGCAGTACTTC
CASSLDSGLGSKNEQYF